The TCR beta chain described here comes from a study of blood T cells in healthy people across ages. General observations from the study: For the donors, CMV status was unknown and possibly confounded expanded clonotype changes.

It was with a sample-barcoded 5' primer and a J-beta primer mix that a second PCR of roughly 7 to 12 cycles was run. TCRdb ran MiXCR on the 5' RACE reads and lists one entry per CDR3 protein. This sample has hundreds of thousands of distinct CDR3 sequences, with 25% to 35% found just once. The table lists this clonotype with a few counts. Its matching antigen is unknown. The V gene lost 7 bases and the J gene lost 4 bases, with 10 bases spanning the gap. The V gene's germline CDR1 is MNHNS and CDR2 SASEGT. CDR3 size: 12 residues. Sequencing used blood. This receptor was taken from a woman of 80 years or more in good health. The V call is TRBV6-1, the J call TRBJ1-1; D unclear. The CDR3: CASKGDTTEAFF. The CDR3 bases are TGTGCCAGCAAGGGAGACACCACTGAAGCTTTCTTT.